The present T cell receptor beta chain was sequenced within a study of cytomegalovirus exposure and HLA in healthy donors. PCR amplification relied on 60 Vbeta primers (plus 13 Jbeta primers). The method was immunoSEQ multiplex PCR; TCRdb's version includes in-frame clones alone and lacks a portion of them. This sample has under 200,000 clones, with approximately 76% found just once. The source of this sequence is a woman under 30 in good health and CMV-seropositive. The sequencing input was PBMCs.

The CDR3 loop is CASSARDLGGYTF. Written as DNA, the CDR3 is TGTGCCAGCAGTGCCAGGGATTTGGGAGGCTACACCTTC. This sequence joins TRBV2 and TRBJ1-2; a possible D gene is TRBD1 (5 bases). CDR3 size: 13 residues. Trimming left V 4 bases short and J 8 bases short, with 14 bases between. Germline V gives CDR1 SNHLY, CDR2 FYNNEI.